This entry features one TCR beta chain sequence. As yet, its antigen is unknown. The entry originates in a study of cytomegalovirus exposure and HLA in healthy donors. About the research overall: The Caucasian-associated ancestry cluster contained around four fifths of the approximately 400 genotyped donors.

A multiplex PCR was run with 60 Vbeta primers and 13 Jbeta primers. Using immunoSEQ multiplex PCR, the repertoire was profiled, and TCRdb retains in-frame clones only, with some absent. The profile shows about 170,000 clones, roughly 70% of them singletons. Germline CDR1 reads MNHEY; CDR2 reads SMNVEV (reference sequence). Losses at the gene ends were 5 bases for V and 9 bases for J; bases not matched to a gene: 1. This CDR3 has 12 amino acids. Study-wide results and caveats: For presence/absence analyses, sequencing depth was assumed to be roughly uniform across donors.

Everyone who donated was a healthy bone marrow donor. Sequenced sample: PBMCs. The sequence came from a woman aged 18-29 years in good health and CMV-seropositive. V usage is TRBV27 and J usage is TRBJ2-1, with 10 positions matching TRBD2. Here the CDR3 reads CASSPSGGEQFF. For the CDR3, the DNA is TGTGCCAGCAGTCCTAGCGGGGGTGAGCAGTTCTTC.